This T cell receptor (beta chain) derives from a study of CD4+ T cells in melanoma. The study's findings and limits: CD8+ T cell, macrophage and B cell function reportedly correlated with neoantigen-specific CD4+ T cells. Reportedly, melanoma neoantigen-specific CD4+ T cells showed varied differentiation states.

V shed 1 base, J shed 3 bases, and the junction held 5 bases outside the gene matches. The CDR3 is made up of 15 amino acids. Germline V gene lookup returns CDR1 LNHDA and CDR2 SQIVND (reference sequence). Only in-frame clones appear in the TCRdb table, and some are missing; sequencing was by immunoSEQ multiplex PCR. The data contain just under 10,000 clones, approximately 68% of them singletons. A remark on this clone: Its antigen remains unknown.

The sequence derives from a human donor with melanoma. The rearrangement uses TRBV19 and TRBJ2-7, with 8 positions matching TRBD2. The sequenced material came from cells from a culture (not recorded whether cultured in vitro). The DNA for the CDR3 is TGTGCCAGTAGTATAGCGGCGGGGGGCCGCTACGAGCAGTACTTC. Translated, it gives CASSIAAGGRYEQYF. The variable domain in full, with the rest retrieved from reference TRBV19 and TRBJ2-7, is DGGITQSPKYLFRKEGQNVTLSCEQNLNHDAMYWYRQDPGQGLRLIYYSQIVNDFQKGDIAEGYSVSREKKESFPLTVTSAQKNPTAFYLCASSIAAGGRYEQYFGPGTRLTVT.